Presented here are 2 T cell receptor beta chains from one specimen sequenced in a study of T cell responses to AZD1222 COVID-19 vaccine. Sequenced by immunoSEQ multiplex PCR; TCRdb stores in-frame clones only, minus some. The data contain about 140,000 clones, 80% to 95% of them seen just once; the ten biggest clones take up roughly 2.8%. The sequencing used peripheral blood, collected on day 0 of AZD1222 vaccination. These receptors were obtained from an adult in good health.

This chain connects TRBV5-8 to TRBJ2-1; TRBD2 matches 11 bases. The CDR3 loop spans 17 amino acids. The V gene's germline CDR1 is SGHTS and CDR2 YDEGEE. V lost 4 bases to trimming and J lost 4 bases; unmatched junction nucleotides: 10. The CDR3 is CASSAGRSSGGYNEQFF. CDR3 in DNA: TGTGCCAGCAGCGCCGGCAGGTCTAGCGGGGGGTACAATGAGCAGTTCTTC.

The chain recombines TRBV10-3 with TRBJ1-2; D unclear. This CDR3 contains 13 residues. Trimming stripped 6 bases from V and 6 bases from J, with 14 bases between. Germline V CDR1 and CDR2: ENHRY, SYGVKD. The CDR3 is CAISPNRDHGYTF. CDR3 DNA sequence: TGTGCCATCAGCCCAAACCGTGACCATGGCTACACCTTC.